The 8 T cell receptor beta chains reported below all come from one sample, sequenced in a study of blood T cell repertoires in COVID-19. Assay used: immunoSEQ multiplex PCR; TCRdb lists only in-frame clones, some missing. The sample has around 200,000 clones, more than 70% seen once; the top ten hold 7% to 10%. The sequenced sample consisted of peripheral blood. The receptor set was obtained from a woman aged 45-59 years with acute or convalescent COVID-19.

This clone was seen a single time. The gene calls are TRBV30 and TRBJ2-2; no clear D. The germline gives CDR1 GTSNPN, CDR2 SVGIG (reference sequence). This CDR3 contains 14 residues. Deletions cut 0 bases from V and 6 bases from J, with 11 bases between. CDR3 DNA sequence: TGTGCCTGGAGTGTAGAGTCCCAACCCGGGGAGCTGTTTTTT. Its protein is CAWSVESQPGELFF.

V is TRBV5-1 and J is TRBJ1-3; D is ambiguous. Trimming took off 0 bases at V and 9 bases at J, with 7 bases between the two ends. The CDR3 extends over 12 amino acids. CDR1 and CDR2 (germline): SGHRS, YFSETQ. The CDR3 nucleotides are TGCGCCAGCAGCTTGGAAGAGGGCACCATATATTTT. Its protein product is CASSLEEGTIYF.

This clone showed up just once. The rearrangement joins TRBV24-1 to TRBJ2-7, with D perhaps matching TRBD2 (6 bases). CDR3 size: 13 residues. The V end was cut by 0 bases, the J end by 4 bases, with 6 bases between. In germline, CDR1 is KGHDR, CDR2 SFDVKD. CDR3 protein: CATSDLGGYEQYF. The DNA of the CDR3 is TGTGCCACCAGTGATTTGGGGGGGTACGAGCAGTACTTC.

The rearrangement joins TRBV2 to TRBJ2-1; 11 bases fit TRBD2. V gave up 6 bases and J gave up 4 bases; unmatched junction bases: 5. This CDR3 is 15 amino acids long. CDR1 and CDR2 (germline): SNHLY, FYNNEI. CDR3 residues: CASSRLAGRYNEQFF. The CDR3 DNA sequence: TGTGCCAGCAGCAGACTAGCGGGAAGGTACAATGAGCAGTTCTTC.

This chain connects TRBV3-1 (or the pseudogene TRBV3-2) to TRBJ2-1, with 8 bases matching TRBD2. The junction had 7 bases not matched to a gene; V was cut back by 2 bases and J by 4 bases. Germline values: CDR1 LGHDT, CDR2 YNNKEL (reference sequence). This CDR3 is 16 amino acids long. DNA for the CDR3: TGTGCCAGCAGCCAATACGGGGTAGCGGGGTACAATGAGCAGTTCTTC. As protein: CASSQYGVAGYNEQFF.

This clone showed up just a few times. CDR3 loop: CATSRDPDSGANVLTF. CDR3 coding DNA: TGTGCCACCAGCAGAGATCCAGATTCTGGGGCCAACGTCCTGACTTTC. J is TRBJ2-6 and V is TRBV15, with no clear D. CDR1 is LNHNV, CDR2 YYDKDF, per germline (reference sequence). V shed 0 bases and J shed 1 base, with 7 bases lying between them. The CDR3 has 16 amino acids.

This clone was observed a single time. The rearrangement joins TRBV7-7 to TRBJ2-3; D unclear. CDR1 is SSHAT, CDR2 FNYEAQ, per germline (reference sequence). The CDR3 is 13 amino acids. Trimming removed 5 bases at V and 2 bases at J, with 8 bases between. CDR3 sequence: CASSPQNTDTQYF. The CDR3 region has the DNA TGTGCCAGCAGCCCCCAAAACACAGATACGCAGTATTTT.

This clone came up once. The V call is TRBV11-2, the J call TRBJ2-2, with 13 bases lining up with TRBD2. V lost 5 bases and J lost 6; bases outside the gene matches: 12. Germline CDR1 reads SGHAT; CDR2 reads FQNNGV. The length of the CDR3 is 18 residues. The CDR3 DNA is TGTGCCAGCAGCCCCTTCCCCCGACTAGCGGGAGGACCCGGGGAGCTGTTTTTT. Protein product: CASSPFPRLAGGPGELFF.